A single sample is the source of the 25 T cell receptor beta chains below, sequenced in a study of T cells and Merkel cell carcinoma outcomes. Repertoires were generated with immunoSEQ multiplex PCR, while TCRdb's copy carries only in-frame clones and drops some. The table records about 1,300 clones, approximately 90% of them present only once. The specimen sequenced was tumor tissue from Merkel cell carcinoma. The receptors originated from a human donor with Merkel cell carcinoma.

The genes are TRBV5-1 and TRBJ2-3, with 7 bases identical to TRBD2. Germline V gives CDR1 SGHRS, CDR2 YFSETQ. The CDR3 runs to 12 residues. The trim removed 4 bases at V and 5 bases at J, leaving 1 base unmatched. DNA of the CDR3: TGCGCCAGCAGCCCGGGGGGAGATACGCAGTATTTT. Its protein is CASSPGGDTQYF.

This sequence joins TRBV4-1 and TRBJ2-3; weak D call: TRBD2 (6 bases). The germline V gene encodes CDR1 MGHRA and CDR2 YSYEKL. The V gene lost 0 bases and the J gene lost 2 bases, with 15 bases spanning the gap. The CDR3 totals 17 residues. The CDR3 DNA reads TGCGCCAGCAGCCAAGATTGGAGGGCGGGGCACACAGATACGCAGTATTTT. It specifies CASSQDWRAGHTDTQYF.

This chain links TRBV15 with TRBJ1-1; tentatively, D is TRBD1 (6 bases). Looked up from germline, CDR1 is LNHNV and CDR2 is YYDKDF (reference sequence). With 5 bases removed from V and 0 bases from J, the gap between germline ends came to 16 bases. The CDR3 length is 16 residues. CDR3 in amino acids: CATSEGIGQLNTEAFF. The CDR3 DNA reads TGTGCCACCAGCGAAGGGATAGGACAGTTGAACACTGAAGCTTTCTTT.

The J gene is TRBJ2-3, the V gene TRBV9; no clear D. Germline V gene sequence: CDR1 SGDLS, CDR2 YYNGEE. The V end was cut by 1 base, the J end by 8 bases, with 11 bases between. There are 13 residues in the CDR3. Written as DNA, the CDR3 is TGTGCCAGCAGCGTAAGTTTGCAGAGTACGCAGTATTTT. Residues: CASSVSLQSTQYF.

Remarks on this clone: This same CDR3 is encoded by further DNA sequences in the sample. This sequence joins TRBV7-9 and TRBJ2-3; D not resolved. The germline V and J ends were trimmed by 3 bases and 1 base, with 2 bases remaining between them. The CDR3 spans 12 residues. The germline V gene has CDR1 SEHNR and CDR2 FQNEAQ (reference sequence). The CDR3 is CASSLGTDTQYF. The CDR3 nucleotides read TGTGCCAGCAGCTTGGGCACAGATACGCAGTATTTT.

This sequence joins TRBV6-5 and TRBJ2-7, with unresolved D. The CDR3 is 11 residues long. Between the trimmed V and J ends, which lost 5 bases and 1 base, there was a span of 3 bases. CDR1 and CDR2 from the germline V gene are MNHEY and SVGAGI. The CDR3: CASSQSYEQYF. In nucleotides, the CDR3 is TGTGCCAGCAGTCAGTCCTACGAGCAGTACTTC.

The chain links TRBV5-1 to TRBJ2-7; 13 bases are shared with TRBD2. The CDR3 is 15 amino acids. Per the germline V gene, CDR1 is SGHRS and CDR2 is YFSETQ. J gave up 2 bases and V 3 bases, and 2 bases lay outside the gene matches. CDR3 DNA: TGCGCCAGCAGCTCGGGGACTAGCGGGACCTACGAGCAGTACTTC. It yields the protein CASSSGTSGTYEQYF.

V usage is TRBV4-2 and J usage is TRBJ1-5, with D unclear. The germline V gene encodes CDR1 LGHNA and CDR2 YNFKEQ. This CDR3 spans 14 amino acids. V lost 0 bases to trimming and J lost 6 bases, with 9 bases between them. The CDR3 sequence is CASSQDVYRQPQHF. The CDR3 DNA reads as TGTGCCAGCAGCCAAGATGTTTACCGTCAGCCCCAGCATTTT.

The genes are TRBV5-1 and TRBJ2-1, with D possibly matching TRBD2 (6 bases). This CDR3 region has 20 residues. V shed 0 bases and J shed 2 bases, with 24 bases lying between them. Germline lookup yields CDR1 SGHRS and CDR2 YFSETQ. The CDR3, as DNA: TGCGCCAGCAGCTTGGTTCCCGCTGGAAATGGCGGGGCAGCCTACAATGAGCAGTTCTTC. Protein product: CASSLVPAGNGGAAYNEQFF.

The rearrangement joins TRBV5-1 to TRBJ2-3, with 9 bases that match TRBD1. The length of the CDR3 is 15 residues. J gave up 1 base and V 0 bases, and 0 bases lay outside the gene matches. The germline V gene encodes CDR1 SGHRS and CDR2 YFSETQ. The DNA of the CDR3 is TGCGCCAGCAGCTTGGGGGACAGGGGCACAGATACGCAGTATTTT. Protein sequence: CASSLGDRGTDTQYF. Full variable domain (remainder filled in from reference TRBV5-1 and TRBJ2-3): KAGVTQTPRYLIKTRGQQVTLSCSPISGHRSVSWYQQTPGQGLQFLFEYFSETQRNKGNFPGRFSGRQFSNSRSEMNVSTLELGDSALYLCASSLGDRGTDTQYFGPGTRLTVL.

The chain combines TRBV2 with TRBJ1-1, with D unresolved. Looked up from germline, CDR1 is SNHLY and CDR2 is FYNNEI. This CDR3 comprises 13 residues. Trimming left V 7 bases short and J 2 bases short, with 11 bases between. CDR3 protein: CASKSRQNTEAFF. The CDR3 DNA reads TGTGCCAGCAAGTCCAGACAAAACACTGAAGCTTTCTTT.

V usage is TRBV7-9 and J usage is TRBJ2-3; D not resolved. CDR1 and CDR2 (germline): SEHNR, FQNEAQ (reference sequence). The CDR3 has 12 amino acids. Trimming took off 6 bases at V and 4 bases at J, with 8 bases between the two ends. CDR3 sequence reads: CASSYGSDTQYF. In DNA form, the CDR3 reads TGTGCCAGCAGTTACGGGTCAGATACGCAGTATTTT.

This chain connects TRBV5-4 to TRBJ2-3, with 12 nucleotides matching TRBD2. Germline V gene lookup returns CDR1 SGHNT and CDR2 YYREEE (reference sequence). V was clipped by 4 bases and J by 0 bases; unmatched bases: 3. The CDR3 length is 16 residues. The CDR3 DNA is TGTGCCAGCAGCCGCGGACTAGCGGGGAGCACAGATACGCAGTATTTT. Protein product: CASSRGLAGSTDTQYF.

V and J are TRBV29-1 and TRBJ2-1; D unclear. Germline V CDR1 and CDR2: SQVTM, ANQGSEA. The CDR3 sequence is 8 residues long. Deletions cut 3 bases from V and 12 bases from J, with 3 bases between. CDR3 sequence (DNA): TGCAGCGTTGACCGGCAGTTCTTC. It encodes CSVDRQFF.

This clone has a single count. V and J are TRBV15 and TRBJ2-2, with TRBD1 identical over 12 bases. Germline trimming cut 1 base from V and 1 base from J; bases unmatched to any gene: 7. The germline V gene encodes CDR1 LNHNV and CDR2 YYDKDF (reference sequence). This CDR3 has 19 amino acids. The CDR3 nucleotides read TGTGCCACCAGCAGAGTCCGGGACAGGGGGCGGAGGAACACCGGGGAGCTGTTTTTT. Translating it yields CATSRVRDRGRRNTGELFF.

This chain connects TRBV20-1 to TRBJ1-2, with D hard to call. Germline assignment: CDR1 DFQATT and CDR2 SNEGSKA (reference sequence). Trimming took 5 bases from V and 8 from J, leaving 12 bases between them. This CDR3 comprises 11 residues. CDR3 in amino acids: CSAYGGNGYTF. The CDR3 nucleotides read TGCAGTGCTTATGGTGGGAACGGCTACACCTTC.

This clone was detected once. V is TRBV6-5 and J is TRBJ1-5; 9 nucleotides match TRBD1. Germline CDR1 is MNHEY and CDR2 is SVGAGI. The CDR3 sequence is 14 residues long. Trimming cost V 5 bases and J 1 base; bases outside gene matches: 0. The CDR3 nucleotides are TGTGCCAGCAGTGACAGGGGGAGCAATCAGCCCCAGCATTTT. This codes for CASSDRGSNQPQHF.

The chain combines TRBV30 with TRBJ2-1; D could derive from TRBD1 or TRBD2 (5 bases each). The CDR3 has 13 amino acids. V gave up 7 bases and J gave up 6 bases, with 16 bases separating them. From germline, CDR1 is GTSNPN and CDR2 SVGIG (reference sequence). The CDR3 loop reads CAYSKGTGNEQFF. CDR3 bases: TGTGCCTACTCGAAGGGGACGGGCAATGAGCAGTTCTTC.

The chain is built from TRBV6-5 and TRBJ2-6; unclear D gene. The CDR3 is 16 residues long. Germline V lookup: CDR1 MNHEY, CDR2 SVGAGI. V was pared by 2 bases and J by 1 base, with 9 bases between. The CDR3 DNA reads TGTGCCAGCAGTTACCGGCATGGTTCTGGGGCCAACGTCCTGACTTTC. This gives the protein CASSYRHGSGANVLTF.

This rearrangement joins TRBV5-5 to TRBJ1-1; the match to TRBD1 covers 7 bases. V lost 3 bases and J lost 1; bases outside the gene matches: 3. Germline CDR1 SGHKS, CDR2 YYEKEE (reference sequence). The CDR3 is 14 amino acids. CDR3 loop: CASSSTGKNTEAFF. CDR3 sequence (DNA): TGTGCCAGCAGCTCGACAGGGAAGAACACTGAAGCTTTCTTT.

The J gene is TRBJ2-7, the V gene TRBV10-3; the match to TRBD1 covers 9 bases. CDR3 length: 16 residues. With 0 bases clipped from V and 3 bases from J, the junction kept 6 bases outside the gene matches. CDR1 is ENHRY, CDR2 SYGVKD, per germline. The CDR3: CAISESSGTGFYEQYF. CDR3 bases: TGTGCCATCAGTGAGTCCTCCGGGACAGGGTTCTACGAGCAGTACTTC.

This chain uses TRBV28 with TRBJ2-1; D gene uncertain. The CDR3 totals 12 residues. The ends were cut back, 5 bases at V and 4 bases at J, with 6 bases in the middle. CDR1 is MDHEN and CDR2 is SYDVKM in the germline V gene. The CDR3 DNA sequence: TGTGCCAGCAGTCCACAGTACAATGAGCAGTTCTTC. It encodes CASSPQYNEQFF.

The chain combines TRBV19 with TRBJ2-1; 12 bases line up with TRBD2. The CDR3 sequence is 15 residues long. The V segment lost 5 bases and the J segment 7 bases; nucleotides outside the gene matches: 6. The V gene's germline CDR1 is LNHDA and CDR2 SQIVND (reference sequence). In DNA, the CDR3 is TGTGCCAGTAGTGAACTAGCGGGAGGATTAAATGAGCAGTTCTTC. Translated, it gives CASSELAGGLNEQFF.

The chain recombines TRBV7-2 with TRBJ2-3; no reliable D call. This CDR3 spans 15 amino acids. Germline V gives CDR1 SGHTA, CDR2 FQGNSA. With 5 bases removed from V and 7 bases from J, the gap between germline ends came to 19 bases. As DNA, the CDR3 is TGTGCCAGCAGCCTCGCCTCCTCGGTCCCACATACGCAGTATTTT. It codes for CASSLASSVPHTQYF. Filled out from reference TRBV7-2 and TRBJ2-3, the complete variable domain reads GAGVSQSPSNKVTEKGKDVELRCDPISGHTALYWYRQSLGQGLEFLIYFQGNSAPDKSGLPSDRFSAERTGGSVSTLTIQRTQQEDSAVYLCASSLASSVPHTQYFGPGTRLTVL.

CDR3 amino acids: CASSFRTGASGANVLTF. CDR3 bases: TGCGCCAGCAGCTTCCGGACAGGGGCCTCTGGGGCCAACGTCCTGACTTTC. The V gene is TRBV4-1, the J gene TRBJ2-6; 9 bases are shared with TRBD1. Unmatched junction bases numbered 5, after V lost 5 bases and J lost 0 bases. Germline V gene lookup returns CDR1 MGHRA and CDR2 YSYEKL. The CDR3 sequence is 17 residues long.